This entry concerns a single T cell receptor (beta chain). Its antigen is unknown. This CDR3 region has 17 residues. V dropped 1 base and J dropped 0 bases, with 17 bases sitting between them. Germline V gene lookup returns CDR1 SQVTM and CDR2 ANQGSEA. Treatment noted: oral pan-JAK inhibitor, 5-10 mg twice daily. The data belong to a study of CD8+ T cells in alopecia areata. Study results and limitations: Tofacitinib significantly lowered scalp clonality and expanded CD8+ clones among the top 100. Shared TCR sequences were less clear between patients than in mice, possibly partly from HLA diversity. Resident alphabeta T-cell populations of normal skin are likewise subject to sequencing in scalp samples.

RNA was isolated and reverse transcribed to cDNA, the sequencing template. Sequenced by immunoSEQ multiplex PCR; TCRdb stores in-frame clones only, minus some. The sample includes more than 95,000 clones, more than 75% of them seen just once. Sample: CD8+ T cells sorted from blood, taken around week 30, from a patient treated with tofacitinib. The chain joins TRBV29-1 to TRBJ2-3; D assignment may be TRBD1 or TRBD2 (5 bases each). This clonotype originated in a human donor with alopecia areata. The CDR3 region is CSVEACGGRISTDTQYF. The CDR3 nucleotides read TGCAGCGTTGAAGCATGTGGGGGACGGATTAGCACAGATACGCAGTATTTT.